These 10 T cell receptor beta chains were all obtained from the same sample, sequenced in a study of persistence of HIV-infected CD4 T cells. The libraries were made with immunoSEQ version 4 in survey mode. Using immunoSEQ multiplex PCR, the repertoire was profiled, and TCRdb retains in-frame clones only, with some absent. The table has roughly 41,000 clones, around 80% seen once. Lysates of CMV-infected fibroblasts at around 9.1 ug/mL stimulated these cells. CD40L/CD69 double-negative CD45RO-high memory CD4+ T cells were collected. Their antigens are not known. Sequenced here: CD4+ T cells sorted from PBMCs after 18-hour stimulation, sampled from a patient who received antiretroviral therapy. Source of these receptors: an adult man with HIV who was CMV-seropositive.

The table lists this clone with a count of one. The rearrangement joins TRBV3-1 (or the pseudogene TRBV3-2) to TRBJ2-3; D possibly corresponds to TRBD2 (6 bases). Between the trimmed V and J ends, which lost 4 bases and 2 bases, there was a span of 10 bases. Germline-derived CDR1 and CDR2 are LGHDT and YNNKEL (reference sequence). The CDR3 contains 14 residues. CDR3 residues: CASSRRGSTDTQYF. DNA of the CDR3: TGTGCCAGCAGCCGCCGGGGGTCCACAGATACGCAGTATTTT.

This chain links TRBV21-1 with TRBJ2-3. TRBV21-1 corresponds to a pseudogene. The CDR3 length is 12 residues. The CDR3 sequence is CASSKGRDTQYF. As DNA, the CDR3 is TGTGCCAGCAGCAAAGGAAGGGATACGCAGTATTTT.

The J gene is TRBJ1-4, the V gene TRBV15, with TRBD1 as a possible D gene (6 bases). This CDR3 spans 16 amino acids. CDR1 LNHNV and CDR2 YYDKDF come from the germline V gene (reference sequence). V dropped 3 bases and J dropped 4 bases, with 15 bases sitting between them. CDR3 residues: CATSRARTAGNEKLFF. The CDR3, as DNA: TGTGCCACCAGCAGGGCGCGGACAGCGGGTAATGAAAAACTGTTTTTT.

CDR3 bases: TGCGCCAGCAGCTCGACAGGGGGCCACACTGAAGCTTTCTTT. This codes for CASSSTGGHTEAFF. The chain couples TRBV5-1 to TRBJ1-1; TRBD1 matches at 10 bases. The CDR3 consists of 14 residues. Germline lookup yields CDR1 SGHRS and CDR2 YFSETQ. J gave up 3 bases and V 3 bases, and 2 bases lay outside the gene matches. Together with reference TRBV5-1 and TRBJ1-1, the CDR3 gives the full variable domain: KAGVTQTPRYLIKTRGQQVTLSCSPISGHRSVSWYQQTPGQGLQFLFEYFSETQRNKGNFPGRFSGRQFSNSRSEMNVSTLELGDSALYLCASSSTGGHTEAFFGQGTRLTVV.

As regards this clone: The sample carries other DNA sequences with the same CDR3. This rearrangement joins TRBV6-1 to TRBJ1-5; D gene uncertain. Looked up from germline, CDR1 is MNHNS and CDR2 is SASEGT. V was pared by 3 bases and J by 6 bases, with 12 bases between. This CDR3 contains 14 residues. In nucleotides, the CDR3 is TGTGCCAGCAGTGATACGGGGAAGGGTCAGCCCCAGCATTTT. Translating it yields CASSDTGKGQPQHF.

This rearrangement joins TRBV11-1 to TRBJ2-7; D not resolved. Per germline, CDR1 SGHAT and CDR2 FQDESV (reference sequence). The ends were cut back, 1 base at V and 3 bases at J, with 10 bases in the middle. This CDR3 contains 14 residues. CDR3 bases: TGTGCCAGCAGCTTAGAGGTAGCCTTCTACGAGCAGTACTTC. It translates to CASSLEVAFYEQYF.

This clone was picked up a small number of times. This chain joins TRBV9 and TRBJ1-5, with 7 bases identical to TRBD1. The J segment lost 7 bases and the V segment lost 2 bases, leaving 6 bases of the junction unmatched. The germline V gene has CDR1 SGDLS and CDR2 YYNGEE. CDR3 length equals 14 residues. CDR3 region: CASSVTGVGQPQHF. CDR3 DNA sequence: TGTGCCAGCAGCGTCACAGGGGTAGGGCAGCCCCAGCATTTT.

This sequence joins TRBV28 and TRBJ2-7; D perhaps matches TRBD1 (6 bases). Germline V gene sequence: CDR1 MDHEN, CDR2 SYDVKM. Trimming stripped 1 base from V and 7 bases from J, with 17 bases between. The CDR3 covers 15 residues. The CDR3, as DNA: TGTGCCAGCAGTTTATCGGGCAGGGGAGTGGAAGAGCAGTACTTC. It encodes CASSLSGRGVEEQYF.

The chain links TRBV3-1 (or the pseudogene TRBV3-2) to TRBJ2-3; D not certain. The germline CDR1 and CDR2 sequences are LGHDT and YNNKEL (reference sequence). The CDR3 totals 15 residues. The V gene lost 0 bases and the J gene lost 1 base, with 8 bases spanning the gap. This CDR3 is CASSQDGQRTDTQYF. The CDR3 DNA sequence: TGTGCCAGCAGCCAAGATGGGCAGCGCACAGATACGCAGTATTTT.

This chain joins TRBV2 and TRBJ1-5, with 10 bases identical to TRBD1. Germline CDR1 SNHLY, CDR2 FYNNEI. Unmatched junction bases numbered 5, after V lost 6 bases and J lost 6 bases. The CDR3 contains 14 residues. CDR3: CASSPGQGTQPQHF. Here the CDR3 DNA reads TGTGCCAGCAGCCCGGGACAGGGGACTCAGCCCCAGCATTTT.